This TCR beta chain was recorded in a study of cytomegalovirus exposure and HLA in healthy donors. Germline trimming cut 0 bases from V and 6 bases from J; bases unmatched to any gene: 2. CDR1 and CDR2 (germline): SGDLS, YYNGEE. The CDR3 has 15 residues. The PCR ran on 60 Vbeta and 13 Jbeta primers. The table came from immunoSEQ multiplex PCR; TCRdb's copy has only in-frame clones and leaves some out. The sample carries approximately 140,000 clones, about 80% recorded once. The receptor was derived from a woman in her fifties or sixties in good health and CMV-seronegative. V and J are TRBV9 and TRBJ2-1; 11 bases are shared with TRBD2. The sample consisted of PBMCs. The CDR3: CASSVGTSGPNEQFF. CDR3 DNA sequence: TGTGCCAGCAGCGTAGGGACTAGCGGGCCCAATGAGCAGTTCTTC. Variable domain in full (rest from reference TRBV9 and TRBJ2-1): DSGVTQTPKHLITATGQRVTLRCSPRSGDLSVYWYQQSLDQGLQFLIQYYNGEERAKGNILERFSAQQFPDLHSELNLSSLELGDSALYFCASSVGTSGPNEQFFGPGTRLTVL.